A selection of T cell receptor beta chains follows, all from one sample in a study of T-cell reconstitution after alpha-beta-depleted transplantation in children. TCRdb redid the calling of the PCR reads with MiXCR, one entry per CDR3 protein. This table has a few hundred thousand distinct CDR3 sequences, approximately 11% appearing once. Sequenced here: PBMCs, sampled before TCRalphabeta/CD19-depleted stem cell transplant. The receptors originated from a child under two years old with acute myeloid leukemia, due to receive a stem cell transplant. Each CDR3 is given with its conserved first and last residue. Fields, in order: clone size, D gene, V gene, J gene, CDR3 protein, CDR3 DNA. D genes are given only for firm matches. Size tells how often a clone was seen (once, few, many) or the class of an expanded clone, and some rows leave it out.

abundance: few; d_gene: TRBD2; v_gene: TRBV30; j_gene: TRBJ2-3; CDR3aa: CAWRPLAGLADTQYF; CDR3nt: TGTGCCTGGAGACCCCTAGCGGGATTAGCGGATACGCAGTATTTT
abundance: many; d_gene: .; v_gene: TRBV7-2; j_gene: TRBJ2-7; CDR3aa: CASSRLLGHEQYF; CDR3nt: TGTGCCAGCAGCCGTTTATTGGGGCACGAGCAGTACTTC
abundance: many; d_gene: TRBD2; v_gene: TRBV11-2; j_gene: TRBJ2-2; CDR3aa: CASKGRGKKATRTGELFF; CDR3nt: TGTGCCAGCAAGGGGAGGGGAAAAAAGGCGACCAGGACCGGGGAGCTGTTTTTT
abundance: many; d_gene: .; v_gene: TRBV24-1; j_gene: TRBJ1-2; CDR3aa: CATSDYPNYGYTF; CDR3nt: TGTGCCACCAGTGATTACCCCAACTATGGCTACACCTTC
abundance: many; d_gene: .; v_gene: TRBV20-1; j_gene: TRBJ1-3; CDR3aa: CSVGSTSGNTIYF; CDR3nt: TGCAGTGTGGGCAGCACCTCTGGAAACACCATATATTTT
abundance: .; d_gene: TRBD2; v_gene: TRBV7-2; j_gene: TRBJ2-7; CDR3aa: CASSFEAGASYEQYF; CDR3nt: TGTGCCAGCAGCTTCGAAGCGGGAGCCTCCTACGAGCAGTACTTC
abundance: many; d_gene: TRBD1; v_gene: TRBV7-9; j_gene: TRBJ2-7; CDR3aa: CASSLGPMGTGVYEQYF; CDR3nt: TGTGCCAGCAGCTTGGGCCCTATGGGGACAGGGGTCTACGAGCAGTACTTC
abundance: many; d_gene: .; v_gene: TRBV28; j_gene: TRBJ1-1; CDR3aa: CASSNKQAFF; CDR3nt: TGTGCCAGCAGCAACAAACAAGCTTTCTTT
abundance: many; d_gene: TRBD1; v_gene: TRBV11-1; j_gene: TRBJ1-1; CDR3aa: CASSLGTGFADTEAFF; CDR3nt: TGTGCCAGCAGCTTAGGGACAGGGTTTGCGGACACTGAAGCTTTCTTT
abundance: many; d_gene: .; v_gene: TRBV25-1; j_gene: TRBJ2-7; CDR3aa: CASSADYEQYF; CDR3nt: TGTGCCAGCAGCGCGGACTACGAGCAGTACTTC
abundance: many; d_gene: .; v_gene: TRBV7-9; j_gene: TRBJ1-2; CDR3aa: CASRAGLGYGYTF; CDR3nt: TGTGCCAGCAGAGCAGGGTTGGGCTATGGCTACACCTTC
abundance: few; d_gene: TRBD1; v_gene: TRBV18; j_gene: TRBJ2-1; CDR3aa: CASSALGQGSANEQFF; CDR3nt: TGTGCCAGCTCAGCGTTGGGACAGGGATCGGCTAATGAGCAGTTCTTC
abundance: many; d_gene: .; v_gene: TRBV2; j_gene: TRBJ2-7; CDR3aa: CASSEELVPYEQYF; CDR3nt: TGTGCCAGCAGTGAGGAACTAGTTCCCTACGAGCAGTACTTC
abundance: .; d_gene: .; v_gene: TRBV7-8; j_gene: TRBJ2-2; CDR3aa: CASSPGRVLSTGELFF; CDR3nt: TGTGCCAGCAGCCCTGGCAGGGTGTTGAGCACCGGGGAGCTGTTTTTT